The 30 T cell receptor beta chains below all came from one sample that was sequenced in a study of blood T cell repertoires in COVID-19. Libraries were prepared by immunoSEQ multiplex PCR; TCRdb keeps only in-frame clonotypes and omits some of them. Of 300,000 to 350,000 clones detected, around 90% appear once; the ten largest clones hold approximately 9%. The sample comprised PBMCs or T cells enriched from blood (not recorded which). The receptors here all came from a woman in her late teens or twenties who had recovered from COVID-19.

The chain combines TRBV25-1 with TRBJ1-4; TRBD1 agrees at 8 bases. The CDR3 is 17 residues long. Germline assignment: CDR1 MGHDK and CDR2 SYGVNS. Trimming at V came to 1 base and at J to 3 bases, leaving 7 bases not matched to a gene. The CDR3 sequence is CASSESLSTGANEKLFF. CDR3 nucleotides: TGTGCCAGCAGTGAATCCCTATCGACAGGGGCTAATGAAAAACTGTTTTTT.

Written as DNA, the CDR3 is TGTGCCAGCAGCCCGTTGTATGGCACCCCTTCCAATCAGCCCCAGCATTTT. Translated: CASSPLYGTPSNQPQHF. The chain joins TRBV7-2 to TRBJ1-5; unclear D gene. Germline V CDR1 and CDR2: SGHTA, FQGNSA. Trimming stripped 5 bases from V and 3 bases from J, with 20 bases between. The CDR3 is made up of 17 amino acids.

This chain uses TRBV18 with TRBJ2-7, with TRBD2 matching over 7 bases. CDR3 size: 15 residues. V was pared by 3 bases and J by 0 bases, with 5 bases of the junction left unmatched. Per the germline V gene, CDR1 is KGHSH and CDR2 is LQKENI. The CDR3 region has the DNA TGTGCCAGCTCACCGAGCGGGGCCTACTCCTACGAGCAGTACTTC. It translates to CASSPSGAYSYEQYF.

This clone was picked up a small number of times. The chain is built from TRBV5-1 and TRBJ2-2; the match to TRBD2 covers 12 bases. Germline lookup yields CDR1 SGHRS and CDR2 YFSETQ. The CDR3 runs to 18 residues. The ends lost 0 bases at V and 1 base at J; junction bases unmatched: 4. CDR3: CASSLGWTSGENTGELFF. The DNA of the CDR3 is TGCGCCAGCAGCTTGGGTTGGACTAGCGGGGAGAACACCGGGGAGCTGTTTTTT.

The chain carries TRBV5-4 and TRBJ2-7; 9 bases fit TRBD2. CDR1 SGHNT and CDR2 YYREEE come from the germline V gene (reference sequence). The V gene end was trimmed by 4 bases and the J gene end by 6 bases; junction bases not matched to a gene: 8. The CDR3 contains 14 residues. The CDR3 coding sequence is TGTGCCAGCAGCCCGGGACTAGCCACTTCCGAGCAGTACTTC. It codes for CASSPGLATSEQYF.

J is TRBJ2-5 and V is TRBV7-6, with D possibly TRBD2 on 6 matching bases. The length of the CDR3 is 15 residues. V was cut by 1 base and J by 5 bases, with 14 bases left in between. The germline V gene encodes CDR1 SGHVS and CDR2 FNYEAQ. The CDR3 nucleotides are TGTGCCAGCAGCTTAGTTGCCGGGAGAATGGAGACCCAGTACTTC. Translated, it gives CASSLVAGRMETQYF.

The gene calls are TRBV21-1 and TRBJ1-3; the table's D call, TRBD1, was not checked against the DNA. TRBV21-1 corresponds to a pseudogene. The CDR3 is 16 residues long. The DNA of the CDR3 is TGTGCCAGCAGCAAAGCCCGGACAGGGGCGGTACACACCATATATTTT. This codes for CASSKARTGAVHTIYF.

The rearrangement joins TRBV9 to TRBJ1-1; unclear D gene. The ends were cut back, 1 base at V and 5 bases at J, with 9 bases in the middle. The germline V gene encodes CDR1 SGDLS and CDR2 YYNGEE. The CDR3 contains 13 residues. The CDR3 here is CASSVSRETEAFF. The CDR3 DNA reads TGTGCCAGCAGCGTATCGAGGGAGACTGAAGCTTTCTTT.

This rearrangement joins TRBV10-3 to TRBJ1-1; D is possibly TRBD1 (6 bases). Trimming left V 7 bases short and J 6 bases short, with 15 bases between. CDR1 and CDR2 (germline): ENHRY, SYGVKD. This CDR3 region has 13 residues. Here the CDR3 reads CAIKAGAGAEAFF. The CDR3 coding sequence is TGTGCCATCAAAGCGGGGGCGGGAGCTGAAGCTTTCTTT.

This chain joins TRBV7-9 and TRBJ1-1, with D possibly being TRBD1 (5 bases). The germline V and J ends were trimmed by 3 bases and 8 bases, with 7 bases remaining between them. This CDR3 spans 11 amino acids. The germline gives CDR1 SEHNR, CDR2 FQNEAQ (reference sequence). CDR3: CASSFRVEAFF. The CDR3 nucleotides are TGTGCCAGCAGCTTCAGGGTCGAAGCTTTCTTT.

This clone was recorded only once. The chain has TRBV6-1 and TRBJ1-3; D might be TRBD1 (6 bases). V lost 2 bases and J lost 0, with 11 bases in between. Per the germline V gene, CDR1 is MNHNS and CDR2 is SASEGT. The CDR3 is 16 residues long. CDR3 nucleotides: TGTGCCAGCAGTGAACGCGGCAGGGGCTCTGGAAACACCATATATTTT. Its translation is CASSERGRGSGNTIYF.

This clone has only a few counts. This chain's CDR3 is CASSLRAQGREKLFF. The CDR3 coding sequence is TGTGCCAGCAGTTTAAGGGCACAGGGGAGGGAAAAACTGTTTTTT. The gene calls are TRBV27 and TRBJ1-4, with 7 nucleotides matching TRBD1. Looked up from germline, CDR1 is MNHEY and CDR2 is SMNVEV (reference sequence). Trimming removed 2 bases from V and 8 bases from J; junction bases left unmatched: 8. The CDR3 is 15 residues long. The full variable domain, with the rest looked up from reference TRBV27 and TRBJ1-4, is EAQVTQNPRYLITVTGKKLTVTCSQNMNHEYMSWYRQDPGLGLRQIYYSMNVEVTDKGDVPEGYKVSRKEKRNFPLILESPSPNQTSLYFCASSLRAQGREKLFFGSGTQLSVL.

This sequence joins TRBV5-1 and TRBJ2-3; tentatively, D is TRBD2 (6 bases). Looked up from germline, CDR1 is SGHRS and CDR2 is YFSETQ. The V and J ends lost 1 base and 2 bases respectively, with 8 bases between them. CDR3 length equals 14 residues. CDR3 protein: CASSLTSTTDTQYF. Written as DNA, the CDR3 is TGCGCCAGCAGCTTGACTAGCACCACAGATACGCAGTATTTT.

The chain combines TRBV19 with TRBJ1-2; D is unclear. Germline V CDR1 and CDR2: LNHDA, SQIVND (reference sequence). V was clipped by 0 bases and J by 8 bases, with 10 bases between them. This CDR3 contains 13 residues. Here the CDR3 reads CASSIEWERGYTF. In DNA form, the CDR3 reads TGTGCCAGTAGTATAGAATGGGAGCGAGGCTACACCTTC.

The chain carries TRBV3-1 (or the pseudogene TRBV3-2) and TRBJ2-1, with TRBD2 matching 13 bases. The V and J ends lost 6 bases and 6 bases, in that order; junction bases with no gene match: 5. This CDR3 spans 15 amino acids. Germline V gene sequence: CDR1 LGHDT, CDR2 YNNKEL (reference sequence). The CDR3 here is CASRPGLAGVNEQFF. CDR3 DNA sequence: TGTGCCAGCAGACCTGGACTAGCGGGAGTCAATGAGCAGTTCTTC.

This sequence joins TRBV9 and TRBJ1-1; D ambiguous. In germline, CDR1 is SGDLS, CDR2 YYNGEE. V gave up 7 bases and J gave up 4 bases, with 14 bases separating them. The CDR3 extends over 13 amino acids. The CDR3 bases are TGTGCCAGCCGCCGTCTTTCGGGCACTGAAGCTTTCTTT. As protein: CASRRLSGTEAFF.

This chain links TRBV7-2 with TRBJ1-4, with D unresolved. Germline loops: CDR1 SGHTA, CDR2 FQGNSA. Trimming took off 2 bases at V and 0 bases at J, with 13 bases between the two ends. The CDR3 length is 17 residues. CDR3 DNA sequence: TGTGCCAGCAGCTTACTCAGTTCCCCAACAACTAATGAAAAACTGTTTTTT. It is translated as CASSLLSSPTTNEKLFF.

The rearrangement links TRBV4-3 to TRBJ1-6; D uncertain. The CDR3 runs 17 residues. With 2 bases removed from V and 2 bases from J, the gap between germline ends came to 13 bases. Germline loops: CDR1 LGHNA, CDR2 YSLEER. The DNA of the CDR3 is TGCGCCAGCAGCCAACTACAGTCCCAACCCTATAATTCACCCCTCCACTTT. This codes for CASSQLQSQPYNSPLHF.

The count of this clone is one. As DNA, the CDR3 is TGTGCCAGCAGCTTAGCGTCTCACACTGAAGCTTTCTTT. It yields the protein CASSLASHTEAFF. V usage is TRBV7-9 and J usage is TRBJ1-1; D not resolved. The germline V and J ends were trimmed by 0 bases and 3 bases, with 5 bases remaining between them. The CDR3 length is 13 residues. Germline values: CDR1 SEHNR, CDR2 FQNEAQ (reference sequence).

The J gene is TRBJ1-2, the V gene TRBV5-4; no firm D call. CDR1 is SGHNT, CDR2 YYREEE, per germline (reference sequence). V lost 6 bases and J 7 bases, leaving 19 bases between the germline ends. CDR3 size: 14 residues. CDR3 sequence (DNA): TGTGCCAGCACTTTGCGGGATGTGGTTTCTGGCTACACCTTC. Translated, it gives CASTLRDVVSGYTF.

The V and J genes are TRBV5-1 and TRBJ2-2; 12 bases agree with TRBD2. The ends lost 4 bases at V and 6 bases at J; junction bases unmatched: 4. The CDR3 runs to 15 residues. CDR1 and CDR2 from the germline V gene are SGHRS and YFSETQ. Written as DNA, the CDR3 is TGCGCCAGCAGCCCTAGCGGGGGGGAAGCCGGGGAGCTGTTTTTT. Its translation is CASSPSGGEAGELFF. The full variable domain, completed using reference TRBV5-1 and TRBJ2-2, is KAGVTQTPRYLIKTRGQQVTLSCSPISGHRSVSWYQQTPGQGLQFLFEYFSETQRNKGNFPGRFSGRQFSNSRSEMNVSTLELGDSALYLCASSPSGGEAGELFFGEGSRLTVL.

The chain employs TRBV7-9 and TRBJ1-2, with 7 bases fitting TRBD1. In germline, CDR1 is SEHNR, CDR2 FQNEAQ (reference sequence). J was trimmed by 5 bases and V by 5 bases; bases with no gene match: 2. This CDR3 comprises 12 residues. CDR3 in DNA: TGTGCCAGCAGCCTCAGGGGGTATGGCTACACCTTC. It is translated as CASSLRGYGYTF.

The chain is built from TRBV6-1 and TRBJ2-5; 9 nucleotides line up with TRBD2. CDR1 and CDR2 (germline): MNHNS, SASEGT. CDR3 length equals 16 residues. Germline trimming cut 4 bases from V and 5 bases from J; bases unmatched to any gene: 11. The CDR3 coding sequence is TGTGCCAGCAGTGCGTTTATAGCGGGGGCGGGTGAGACCCAGTACTTC. This sequence encodes CASSAFIAGAGETQYF.

The chain employs TRBV7-3 and TRBJ2-2, with 7 bases fitting TRBD2. With 8 bases clipped from V and 0 bases from J, the junction kept 9 bases outside the gene matches. The CDR3 has 16 amino acids. Germline-derived CDR1 and CDR2 are SGHTA and FQGTGA. The CDR3 bases are TGTGCCAGCCAGCAGCGGGCGGGAGCGAACACCGGGGAGCTGTTTTTT. Its translation: CASQQRAGANTGELFF.

This clone is a singleton in its sample. The V and J genes are TRBV10-1 and TRBJ1-5; D may be TRBD1 (5 bases). V was cut by 6 bases and J by 12 bases, with 15 bases left in between. The germline V gene has CDR1 WNHNN and CDR2 SYGVQD (reference sequence). The CDR3 has 12 amino acids. The CDR3 region has the DNA TGCGCCAGCAGGGCGGGGGTTAAGAACCAGCATTTT. Translated, it gives CASRAGVKNQHF.

The sample holds a few counts of this clone. The chain couples TRBV7-9 to TRBJ2-7, with D unresolved. The length of the CDR3 is 16 residues. V lost 5 bases and J 2 bases, leaving 19 bases between the germline ends. Germline V lookup: CDR1 SEHNR, CDR2 FQNEAQ (reference sequence). The CDR3 protein is CASSPYRVVGTYEQYF. The CDR3 nucleotides read TGTGCCAGCAGCCCGTATCGAGTGGTCGGTACCTACGAGCAGTACTTC.

The V gene is TRBV6-5, the J gene TRBJ2-1, with 11 bases lining up with TRBD1. Germline V CDR1 and CDR2: MNHEY, SVGAGI. V was pared by 2 bases and J by 7 bases, with 4 bases of the junction left unmatched. This CDR3 spans 15 amino acids. Here the CDR3 reads CASSYRTGGGNEQFF. The DNA of the CDR3 is TGTGCCAGCAGTTACCGGACAGGGGGCGGGAATGAGCAGTTCTTC.

The chain has TRBV6-5 and TRBJ1-3, with a possible D match to TRBD1 (5 bases). The CDR3 totals 16 residues. Germline V gives CDR1 MNHEY, CDR2 SVGAGI. Trimming stripped 0 bases from V and 0 bases from J, with 9 bases between. The CDR3 loop reads CASSYSRVSSGNTIYF. CDR3 DNA sequence: TGTGCCAGCAGTTACTCCAGGGTGTCCTCTGGAAACACCATATATTTT.

This clone is a singleton in its sample. The V call is TRBV6-5, the J call TRBJ1-2; TRBD1 agrees at 10 bases. After removal of 4 bases from V and 8 bases from J, the junction contained 10 bases not matched to a gene. From germline, CDR1 is MNHEY and CDR2 SVGAGI. The CDR3 extends over 15 amino acids. CDR3 nucleotide sequence: TGTGCCAGCAGTTCTGGGACAGGGGCTGTGAGAGGCTACACCTTC. This encodes CASSSGTGAVRGYTF.

The genes are TRBV6-5 and TRBJ2-7; 7 nucleotides match TRBD2. After removal of 2 bases from V and 0 bases from J, the junction contained 4 bases not matched to a gene. CDR1 is MNHEY, CDR2 SVGAGI, per germline. This CDR3 contains 15 residues. CDR3 bases: TGTGCCAGCAGTTACATGACTAGCAGCTCCTACGAGCAGTACTTC. As protein: CASSYMTSSSYEQYF.